Sequencing of this T cell receptor (beta chain) was carried out in a study of kidney transplant recipient with SARS-CoV-2 infection. This CDR3 spans 12 amino acids. V lost 3 bases to trimming and J lost 4 bases, with 4 bases between them. CDR1 is LNHNV, CDR2 YYDKDF, per germline (reference sequence). TCRdb re-analysed the reads in MiXCR, keeping a single row per CDR3 protein. Of 200,000 to 300,000 distinct CDR3 sequences in the sample, roughly 26% were seen once. This clonotype appeared many times. Sequenced here: a blood sample, sampled at baseline and between days 110 and 120 from a kidney transplant recipient. V is TRBV15 and J is TRBJ1-3; D gene uncertain. This TCR was recovered from a male patient aged 30 to 40 who had COVID-19 and was a kidney transplant recipient. These T cells may partly come from the graft donor. The CDR3 nucleotides read TGTGCCACCAGCAGTCCCGGAAACACCATATATTTT. Translating gives CATSSPGNTIYF.